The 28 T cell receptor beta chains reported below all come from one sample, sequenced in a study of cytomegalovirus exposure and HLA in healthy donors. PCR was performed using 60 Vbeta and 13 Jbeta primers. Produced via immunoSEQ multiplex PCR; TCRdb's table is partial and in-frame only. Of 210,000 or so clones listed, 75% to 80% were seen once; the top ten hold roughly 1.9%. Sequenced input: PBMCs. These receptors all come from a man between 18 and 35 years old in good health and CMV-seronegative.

CDR3 sequence: CASSLELVGDTQYF. In nucleotides, the CDR3 is TGTGCCAGCAGCTTAGAACTAGTAGGAGATACGCAGTATTTT. The rearrangement links TRBV11-2 to TRBJ2-3, with D possibly being TRBD2 (5 bases). This CDR3 has 14 residues. V shed 0 bases and J shed 5 bases, with 9 bases lying between them. CDR1 and CDR2 (germline): SGHAT, FQNNGV.

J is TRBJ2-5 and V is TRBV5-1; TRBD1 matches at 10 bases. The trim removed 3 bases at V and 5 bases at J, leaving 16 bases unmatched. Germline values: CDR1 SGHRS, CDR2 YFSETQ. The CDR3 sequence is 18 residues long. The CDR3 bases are TGCGCCAGCAGCTCCGGGACAGGGGTGAGGCCCGTTTCGGAGACCCAGTACTTC. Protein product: CASSSGTGVRPVSETQYF.

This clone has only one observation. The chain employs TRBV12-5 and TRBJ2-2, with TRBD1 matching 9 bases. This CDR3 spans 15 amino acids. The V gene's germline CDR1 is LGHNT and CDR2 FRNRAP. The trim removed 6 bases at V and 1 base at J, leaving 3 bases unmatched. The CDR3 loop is CASGWGQGNTGELFF. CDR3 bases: TGTGCTAGTGGCTGGGGACAGGGGAACACCGGGGAGCTGTTTTTT. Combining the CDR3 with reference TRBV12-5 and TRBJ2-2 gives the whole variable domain DARVTQTPRHKVTEMGQEVTMRCQPILGHNTVFWYRQTMMQGLELLAYFRNRAPLDDSGMPKDRFSAEMPDATLATLKIQPSEPRDSAVYFCASGWGQGNTGELFFGEGSRLTVL.

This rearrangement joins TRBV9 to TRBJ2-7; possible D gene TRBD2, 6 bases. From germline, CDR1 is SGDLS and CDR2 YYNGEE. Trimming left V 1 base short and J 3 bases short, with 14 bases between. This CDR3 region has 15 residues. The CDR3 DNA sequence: TGTGCCAGCAGCGTAAGCGGGTTGTCGGGCTACGAGCAGTACTTC. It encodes CASSVSGLSGYEQYF.

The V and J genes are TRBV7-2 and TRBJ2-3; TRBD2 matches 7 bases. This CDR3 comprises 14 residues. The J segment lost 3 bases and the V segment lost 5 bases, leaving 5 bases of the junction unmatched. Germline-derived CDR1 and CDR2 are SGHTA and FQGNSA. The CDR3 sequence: CASSVRERTDTQYF. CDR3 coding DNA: TGTGCCAGCAGCGTGCGGGAGAGAACAGATACGCAGTATTTT.

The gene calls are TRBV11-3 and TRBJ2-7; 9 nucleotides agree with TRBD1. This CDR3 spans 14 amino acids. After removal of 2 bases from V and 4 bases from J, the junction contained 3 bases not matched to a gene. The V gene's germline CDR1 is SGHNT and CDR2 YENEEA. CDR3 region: CASSLQDRGYEQYF. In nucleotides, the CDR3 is TGTGCCAGCAGCTTACAGGACAGGGGATACGAGCAGTACTTC.

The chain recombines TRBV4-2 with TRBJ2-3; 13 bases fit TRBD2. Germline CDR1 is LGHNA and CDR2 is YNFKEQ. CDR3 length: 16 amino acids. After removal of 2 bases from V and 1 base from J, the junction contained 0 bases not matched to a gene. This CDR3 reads CASSQTSGRGTDTQYF. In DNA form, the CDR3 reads TGTGCCAGCAGCCAAACTAGCGGGAGGGGCACAGATACGCAGTATTTT.

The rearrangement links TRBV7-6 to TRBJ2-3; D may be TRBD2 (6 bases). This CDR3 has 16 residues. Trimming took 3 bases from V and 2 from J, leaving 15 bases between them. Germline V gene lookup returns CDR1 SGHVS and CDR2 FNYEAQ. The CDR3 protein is CASSLGLAPATDTQYF. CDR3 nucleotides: TGTGCCAGCAGCTTGGGACTGGCCCCCGCCACAGATACGCAGTATTTT.

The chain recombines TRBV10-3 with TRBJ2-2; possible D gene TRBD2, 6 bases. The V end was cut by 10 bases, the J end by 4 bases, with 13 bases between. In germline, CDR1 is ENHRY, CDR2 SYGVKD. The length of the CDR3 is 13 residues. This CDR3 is CATTIAVTGELFF. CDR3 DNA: TGTGCCACCACTATAGCGGTCACCGGGGAGCTGTTTTTT.

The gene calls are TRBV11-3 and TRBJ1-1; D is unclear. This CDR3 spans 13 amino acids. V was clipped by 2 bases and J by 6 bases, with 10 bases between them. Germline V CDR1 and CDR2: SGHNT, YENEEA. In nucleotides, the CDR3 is TGTGCCAGCAGCTTATGGATTAGCTCTGAAGCTTTCTTT. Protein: CASSLWISSEAFF.

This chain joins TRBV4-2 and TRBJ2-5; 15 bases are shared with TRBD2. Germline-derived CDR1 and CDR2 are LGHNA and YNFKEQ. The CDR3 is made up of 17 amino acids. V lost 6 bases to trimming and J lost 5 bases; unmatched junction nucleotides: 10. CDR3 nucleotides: TGTGCCAGCAGTCCCGGACTAGCGGGGGGGCCGGGGGAGACCCAGTACTTC. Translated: CASSPGLAGGPGETQYF.

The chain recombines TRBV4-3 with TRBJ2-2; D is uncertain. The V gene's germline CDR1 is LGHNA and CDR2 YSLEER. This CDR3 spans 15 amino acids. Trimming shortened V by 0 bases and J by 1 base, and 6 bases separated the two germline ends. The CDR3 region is CASSQDSRNTGELFF. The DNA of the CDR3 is TGCGCCAGCAGCCAAGATAGCCGGAACACCGGGGAGCTGTTTTTT.

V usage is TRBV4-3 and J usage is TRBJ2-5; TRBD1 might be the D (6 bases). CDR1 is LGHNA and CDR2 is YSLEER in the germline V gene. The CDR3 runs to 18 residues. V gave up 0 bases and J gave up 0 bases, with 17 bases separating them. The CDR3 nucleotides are TGCGCCAGCAGCCAAGATTTGGGGGCAGGGGCGTACCAAGAGACCCAGTACTTC. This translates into CASSQDLGAGAYQETQYF.

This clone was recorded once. In DNA form, the CDR3 reads TGTGCCAGCAGCGACCGACAGGGGGCGGGGAACACTGAAGCTTTCTTT. Translated: CASSDRQGAGNTEAFF. This chain joins TRBV9 and TRBJ1-1; 10 positions match TRBD1. The CDR3 consists of 16 residues. The germline gives CDR1 SGDLS, CDR2 YYNGEE. V lost 3 bases, J lost 1 base, and 6 bases stayed unmatched. Variable domain in full (rest from reference TRBV9 and TRBJ1-1): DSGVTQTPKHLITATGQRVTLRCSPRSGDLSVYWYQQSLDQGLQFLIQYYNGEERAKGNILERFSAQQFPDLHSELNLSSLELGDSALYFCASSDRQGAGNTEAFFGQGTRLTVV.

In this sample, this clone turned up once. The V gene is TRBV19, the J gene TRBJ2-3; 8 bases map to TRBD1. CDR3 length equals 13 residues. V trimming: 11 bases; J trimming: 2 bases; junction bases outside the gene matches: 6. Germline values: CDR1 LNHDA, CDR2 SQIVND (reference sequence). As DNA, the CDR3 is TGTGCCTCGGCAGGGGGCGTCACAGATACGCAGTATTTT. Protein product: CASAGGVTDTQYF. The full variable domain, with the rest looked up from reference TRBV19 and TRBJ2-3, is DGGITQSPKYLFRKEGQNVTLSCEQNLNHDAMYWYRQDPGQGLRLIYYSQIVNDFQKGDIAEGYSVSREKKESFPLTVTSAQKNPTAFYLCASAGGVTDTQYFGPGTRLTVL.

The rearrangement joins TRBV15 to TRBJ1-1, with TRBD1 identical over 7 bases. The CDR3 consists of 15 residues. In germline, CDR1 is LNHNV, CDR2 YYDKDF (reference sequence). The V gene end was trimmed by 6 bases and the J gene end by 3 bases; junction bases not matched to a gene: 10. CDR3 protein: CATRERTGYDTEAFF. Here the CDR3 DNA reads TGTGCCACCAGGGAACGGACAGGCTACGACACTGAAGCTTTCTTT.

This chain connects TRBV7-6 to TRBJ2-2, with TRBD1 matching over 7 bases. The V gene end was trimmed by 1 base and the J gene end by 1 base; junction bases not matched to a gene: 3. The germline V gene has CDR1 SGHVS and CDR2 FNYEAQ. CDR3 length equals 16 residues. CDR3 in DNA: TGTGCCAGCAGCTTAGAAGGGGGCTTGAACACCGGGGAGCTGTTTTTT. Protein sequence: CASSLEGGLNTGELFF. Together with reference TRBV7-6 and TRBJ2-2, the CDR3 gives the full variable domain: GAGVSQSPRYKVTKRGQDVALRCDPISGHVSLYWYRQALGQGPEFLTYFNYEAQQDKSGLPNDRFSAERPEGSISTLTIQRTEQRDSAMYRCASSLEGGLNTGELFFGEGSRLTVL.

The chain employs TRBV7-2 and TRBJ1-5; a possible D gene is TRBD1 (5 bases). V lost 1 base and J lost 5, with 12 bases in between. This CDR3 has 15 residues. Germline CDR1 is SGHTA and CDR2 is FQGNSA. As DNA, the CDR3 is TGTGCCAGCAGCTTAGGAGGCGTAGGGGATCAGCCCCAGCATTTT. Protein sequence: CASSLGGVGDQPQHF.

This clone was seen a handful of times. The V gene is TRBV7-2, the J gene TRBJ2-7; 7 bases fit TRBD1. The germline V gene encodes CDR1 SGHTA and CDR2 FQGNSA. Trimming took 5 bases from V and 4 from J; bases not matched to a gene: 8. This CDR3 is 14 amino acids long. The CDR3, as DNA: TGTGCCAGCAGCCGGGACAGTACGGGATACGAGCAGTACTTC. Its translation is CASSRDSTGYEQYF.

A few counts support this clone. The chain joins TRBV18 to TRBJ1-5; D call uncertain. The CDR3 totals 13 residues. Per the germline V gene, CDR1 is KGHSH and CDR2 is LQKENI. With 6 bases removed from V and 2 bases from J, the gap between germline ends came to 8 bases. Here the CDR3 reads CASSGGGNQPQHF. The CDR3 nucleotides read TGTGCCAGCTCTGGCGGAGGCAATCAGCCCCAGCATTTT.

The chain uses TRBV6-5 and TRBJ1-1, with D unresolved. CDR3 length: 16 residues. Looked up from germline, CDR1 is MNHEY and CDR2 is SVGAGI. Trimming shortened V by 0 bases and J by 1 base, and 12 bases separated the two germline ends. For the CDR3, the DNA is TGTGCCAGCAGTTACTCAAGAGCAACCGAGAACACTGAAGCTTTCTTT. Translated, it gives CASSYSRATENTEAFF.

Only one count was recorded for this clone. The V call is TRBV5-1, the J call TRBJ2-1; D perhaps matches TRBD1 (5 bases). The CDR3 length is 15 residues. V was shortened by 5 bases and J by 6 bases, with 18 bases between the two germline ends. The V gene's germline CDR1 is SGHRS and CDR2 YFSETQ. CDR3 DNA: TGCGCCAGCAGTAAGGGGATTCCTTTAGGCAATGAGCAGTTCTTC. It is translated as CASSKGIPLGNEQFF.

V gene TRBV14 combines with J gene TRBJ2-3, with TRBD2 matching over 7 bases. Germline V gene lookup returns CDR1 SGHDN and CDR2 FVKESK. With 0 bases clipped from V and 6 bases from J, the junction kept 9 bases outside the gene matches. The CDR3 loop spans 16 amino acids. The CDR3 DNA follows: TGTGCCAGCAGCCAAGATCACGGGAGGCGGCGGGATACGCAGTATTTT. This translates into CASSQDHGRRRDTQYF.

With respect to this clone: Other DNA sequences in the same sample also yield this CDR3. DNA of the CDR3: TGTGCCAGCAGTTACTCTTGGACGGGGGGCCATGAGCAGTTCTTC. Translating it yields CASSYSWTGGHEQFF. The V gene is TRBV6-5, the J gene TRBJ2-1; D possibly corresponds to TRBD2 (7 bases). Between the trimmed V and J ends, which lost 0 bases and 8 bases, there was a span of 14 bases. The CDR3 length is 15 residues. The germline gives CDR1 MNHEY, CDR2 SVGAGI.

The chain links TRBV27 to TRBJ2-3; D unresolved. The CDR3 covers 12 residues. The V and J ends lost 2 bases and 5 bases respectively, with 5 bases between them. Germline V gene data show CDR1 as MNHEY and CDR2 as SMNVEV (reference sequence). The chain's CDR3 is CASSLLGDTQYF. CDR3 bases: TGTGCCAGCAGTTTACTCGGAGATACGCAGTATTTT.

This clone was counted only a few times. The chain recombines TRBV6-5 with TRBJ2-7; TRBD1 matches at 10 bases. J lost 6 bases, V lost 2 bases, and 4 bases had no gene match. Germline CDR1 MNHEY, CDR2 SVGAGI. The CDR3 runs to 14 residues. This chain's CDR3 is CASSYGTGVGEQYF. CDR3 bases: TGTGCCAGCAGTTACGGGACAGGGGTCGGCGAGCAGTACTTC.

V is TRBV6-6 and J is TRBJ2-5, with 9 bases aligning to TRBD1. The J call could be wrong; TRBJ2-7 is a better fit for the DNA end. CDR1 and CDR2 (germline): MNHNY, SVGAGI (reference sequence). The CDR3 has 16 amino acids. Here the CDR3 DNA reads TGTGCCAGCAGTTCCGGAGGACAGGGGCGCTCCTACGAGCAGTACTTC. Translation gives CASSSGGQGRSYEQYF.

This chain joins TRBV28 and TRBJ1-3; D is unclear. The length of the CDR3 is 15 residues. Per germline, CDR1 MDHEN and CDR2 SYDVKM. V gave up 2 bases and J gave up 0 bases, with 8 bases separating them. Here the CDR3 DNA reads TGTGCCAGCAGTTTAGTACTCCTCTCTGGAAACACCATATATTTT. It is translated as CASSLVLLSGNTIYF.